The 20 T cell receptor beta chains below were found in one sample sequenced in a study of PD-L1 blockade in urothelial cancer. Clones were read by immunoSEQ multiplex PCR, and TCRdb kept only the in-frame ones, dropping some. Here the sample spans 50,000 or so clones, approximately 80% being singletons. This specimen was PBMCs, taken around atezolizumab (anti-PD-L1) treatment. These TCRs come from a man between 65 and 80 years old with urothelial cancer.

V is TRBV27 and J is TRBJ1-1, with a possible D match to TRBD1 (6 bases). Germline V gives CDR1 MNHEY, CDR2 SMNVEV (reference sequence). V gave up 3 bases and J gave up 3 bases, with 11 bases separating them. The CDR3 has 14 amino acids. For the CDR3, the DNA is TGTGCCAGCAGTTTTCAGGGGTGGGACACTGAAGCTTTCTTT. Amino acids: CASSFQGWDTEAFF.

This rearrangement joins TRBV11-3 to TRBJ1-1; D is possibly TRBD1 (6 bases). Trimming took 0 bases from V and 3 from J, leaving 20 bases between them. The germline V gene encodes CDR1 SGHNT and CDR2 YENEEA. The CDR3 has 18 residues. CDR3 in amino acids: CASSLDRFGGPRDTEAFF. In nucleotides, the CDR3 is TGTGCCAGCAGCTTAGATCGATTCGGGGGGCCTCGAGACACTGAAGCTTTCTTT.

This chain links TRBV9 with TRBJ2-1; 10 bases fit TRBD1. Germline CDR1 and CDR2: SGDLS and YYNGEE. CDR3 length: 16 amino acids. J was trimmed by 15 bases and V by 4 bases; bases with no gene match: 19. The CDR3 reads CASSPRGTGVSRQPFF. The CDR3 nucleotides read TGTGCCAGCAGCCCGAGGGGGACAGGGGTCTCCAGACAACCGTTCTTC.

V gene TRBV5-5 combines with J gene TRBJ1-2; no clear D gene. Trimming removed 4 bases at V and 4 bases at J, with 17 bases between. CDR1 is SGHKS and CDR2 is YYEKEE in the germline V gene (reference sequence). The CDR3 runs 15 residues. Here the CDR3 DNA reads TGTGCCAGCAGCGAATTCAGCGGCAGAAGCTATGGCTACACCTTC. Translating it yields CASSEFSGRSYGYTF.

CDR3 sequence reads: CASSPDREHGYTF. CDR3 DNA: TGTGCCAGCTCCCCCGATAGGGAGCATGGCTACACCTTC. The V gene is TRBV18, the J gene TRBJ1-2; D gene ambiguous. The V and J ends lost 6 bases and 6 bases respectively, with 14 bases between them. This CDR3 comprises 13 residues. Germline CDR1 is KGHSH and CDR2 is LQKENI.

This clone was counted once. V usage is TRBV7-6 and J usage is TRBJ2-7; 9 bases agree with TRBD1. Germline V gives CDR1 SGHVS, CDR2 FNYEAQ. The trim removed 3 bases at V and 1 base at J, leaving 1 base unmatched. The CDR3 spans 14 residues. The CDR3 region is CASSLTGGSYEQYF. DNA for the CDR3: TGTGCCAGCAGCTTGACAGGGGGGTCCTACGAGCAGTACTTC.

This chain links TRBV4-2 with TRBJ2-3; a possible D gene is TRBD2 (5 bases). CDR1 LGHNA and CDR2 YNFKEQ come from the germline V gene. The CDR3 is 16 residues long. V lost 5 bases, J lost 5 bases, and 20 bases lay in between. CDR3 coding DNA: TGTGCCAGCAGCTTTCTAGACGGTCCAGGAGGAGATACGCAGTATTTT. As protein: CASSFLDGPGGDTQYF.

The V call is TRBV30, the J call TRBJ2-7; 9 nucleotides agree with TRBD2. CDR3 length equals 12 residues. Germline V gene lookup returns CDR1 GTSNPN and CDR2 SVGIG (reference sequence). J gave up 3 bases and V 4 bases, and 1 base lay outside the gene matches. The CDR3 reads CAWTSGNYEQYF. The CDR3 nucleotides are TGTGCCTGGACTAGCGGGAACTACGAGCAGTACTTC.

The chain joins TRBV5-5 to TRBJ2-1, with 8 bases aligning to TRBD2. The CDR3 sequence is 16 residues long. CDR1 SGHKS and CDR2 YYEKEE come from the germline V gene (reference sequence). Trimming removed 2 bases from V and 9 bases from J; junction bases left unmatched: 13. CDR3 sequence: CASSLDRSGRGVEQFF. For the CDR3, the DNA is TGTGCCAGCAGCTTAGATAGAAGCGGGAGAGGGGTTGAGCAGTTCTTC. Complete variable domain (other parts from reference TRBV5-5 and TRBJ2-1): DAGVTQSPTHLIKTRGQQVTLRCSPISGHKSVSWYQQVLGQGPQFIFQYYEKEERGRGNFPDRFSARQFPNYSSELNVNALLLGDSALYLCASSLDRSGRGVEQFFGPGTRLTVL.

The chain links TRBV27 to TRBJ2-7; D might be TRBD2 (6 bases). Trimming removed 2 bases at V and 4 bases at J, with 15 bases between. Germline assignment: CDR1 MNHEY and CDR2 SMNVEV (reference sequence). This CDR3 region has 15 residues. CDR3 residues: CASSLRAGSGYEQYF. CDR3 coding DNA: TGTGCCAGCAGTTTAAGGGCGGGGTCGGGGTACGAGCAGTACTTC.

The V and J genes are TRBV4-1 and TRBJ2-2; TRBD2 is a possible D gene (6 bases). The CDR3 extends over 15 amino acids. CDR1 and CDR2 from the germline V gene are MGHRA and YSYEKL. The V end was cut by 1 base, the J end by 5 bases, with 11 bases between. CDR3 region: CASSQGWGGTGELFF. The CDR3 bases are TGCGCCAGCAGCCAAGGATGGGGAGGAACCGGGGAGCTGTTTTTT.

The rearrangement uses TRBV27 and TRBJ2-7, with TRBD2 matching 13 bases. Per germline, CDR1 MNHEY and CDR2 SMNVEV (reference sequence). The CDR3 is 15 amino acids. Losses at the gene ends were 5 bases for V and 6 bases for J; bases not matched to a gene: 7. The CDR3 is CASSKGLAGVAEQYF. The CDR3, as DNA: TGTGCCAGCAGTAAAGGACTAGCGGGAGTAGCCGAGCAGTACTTC.

The chain employs TRBV7-9 and TRBJ2-5; possibly TRBD2 for D (5 bases). V shed 4 bases and J shed 3 bases, with 18 bases lying between them. The CDR3 consists of 16 residues. Germline values: CDR1 SEHNR, CDR2 FQNEAQ (reference sequence). CDR3 protein: CASSSQPEGRKETQYF. CDR3 in DNA: TGTGCCAGCAGCTCCCAACCCGAGGGCCGAAAAGAGACCCAGTACTTC.

This clone was recorded only once. CDR3 in amino acids: CASSRQGGNEKLFF. The CDR3 region has the DNA TGTGCCAGCAGCAGACAGGGGGGAAACGAAAAACTGTTTTTT. The V gene is TRBV9, the J gene TRBJ1-4; TRBD1 agrees at 9 bases. Germline V gene sequence: CDR1 SGDLS, CDR2 YYNGEE. CDR3 length: 14 residues. V was clipped by 4 bases and J by 8 bases; unmatched bases: 6.

The rearrangement uses TRBV28 and TRBJ1-1; possible D gene TRBD1, 5 bases. This CDR3 has 14 amino acids. The germline CDR1 and CDR2 sequences are MDHEN and SYDVKM. Trimming shortened V by 2 bases and J by 1 base, and 8 bases separated the two germline ends. The CDR3 coding sequence is TGTGCCAGCAGTTTACGTGGGGCGAACACTGAAGCTTTCTTT. It specifies CASSLRGANTEAFF. The full variable domain, rest sourced from reference TRBV28 and TRBJ1-1, is DVKVTQSSRYLVKRTGEKVFLECVQDMDHENMFWYRQDPGLGLRLIYFSYDVKMKEKGDIPEGYSVSREKKERFSLILESASTNQTSMYLCASSLRGANTEAFFGQGTRLTVV.

The chain combines TRBV5-4 with TRBJ2-2; the match to TRBD2 covers 8 bases. The CDR3 consists of 15 residues. V lost 4 bases, J lost 7 bases, and 9 bases stayed unmatched. Germline lookup yields CDR1 SGHNT and CDR2 YYREEE (reference sequence). In nucleotides, the CDR3 is TGTGCCAGCAGCCCCCTACGGGGGGGCCTCGGGGAGCTGTTTTTT. Translated, it gives CASSPLRGGLGELFF.

In DNA form, the CDR3 reads TGTGCCAGCAGCGGGGGGTATAGCGGGGGAGTAAGCTCCTACAATGAGCAGTTCTTC. As protein: CASSGGYSGGVSSYNEQFF. The V and J genes are TRBV5-4 and TRBJ2-1; TRBD2 aligns across 9 bases. This CDR3 region has 19 residues. The V segment lost 4 bases and the J segment 0 bases; nucleotides outside the gene matches: 14. Germline CDR1 reads SGHNT; CDR2 reads YYREEE (reference sequence). Full variable domain (rest looked up from reference TRBV5-4 and TRBJ2-1): ETGVTQSPTHLIKTRGQQVTLRCSSQSGHNTVSWYQQALGQGPQFIFQYYREEENGRGNFPPRFSGLQFPNYSSELNVNALELDDSALYLCASSGGYSGGVSSYNEQFFGPGTRLTVL.

This chain uses TRBV7-6 with TRBJ2-1, with a tentative D call TRBD2 (5 bases). Germline loops: CDR1 SGHVS, CDR2 FNYEAQ. The CDR3 is made up of 15 amino acids. V shed 5 bases and J shed 9 bases, with 20 bases lying between them. This CDR3 reads CASSDKMGVGLEQFF. The CDR3 nucleotides read TGTGCCAGCAGCGACAAGATGGGAGTGGGCCTTGAGCAGTTCTTC.

V gene TRBV5-1 combines with J gene TRBJ2-1, with 13 bases aligning to TRBD2. J was trimmed by 5 bases and V by 0 bases; bases with no gene match: 5. Per germline, CDR1 SGHRS and CDR2 YFSETQ. This CDR3 comprises 17 residues. DNA for the CDR3: TGCGCCAGCAGCTTGGCCCTAACTAGCGGGAGGGACAATGAGCAGTTCTTC. Protein product: CASSLALTSGRDNEQFF.

In its sample, this clone is medium-sized. This chain links TRBV5-4 with TRBJ2-7; D perhaps matches TRBD2 (5 bases). V was shortened by 1 base and J by 0 bases, with 11 bases between the two germline ends. The germline V gene encodes CDR1 SGHNT and CDR2 YYREEE (reference sequence). The CDR3 contains 15 residues. The CDR3 sequence: CASSLSGRSSYEQYF. The CDR3 DNA sequence: TGTGCCAGCAGCTTGAGCGGACGGAGCTCCTACGAGCAGTACTTC.